What follows are 20 T cell receptor beta chains derived from one specimen sequenced in a study of cytomegalovirus exposure and HLA in healthy donors. TCRdb's table, derived via immunoSEQ multiplex PCR, lists solely in-frame clones and lacks some. The table shows over 200,000 clones, with approximately 82% occurring only once. The source material was PBMCs. The receptors were gathered from a young woman in good health and CMV-seronegative.

This clone was counted once. The rearrangement links TRBV14 to TRBJ2-1; 14 bases line up with TRBD2. J lost 5 bases, V lost 4 bases, and 7 bases had no gene match. The CDR3 runs 17 residues. Germline loops: CDR1 SGHDN, CDR2 FVKESK. The CDR3 is CASSRLAGGPGDNEQFF. CDR3 in DNA: TGTGCCAGCAGCCGACTAGCGGGAGGGCCGGGGGACAATGAGCAGTTCTTC. Variable domain in full (rest from reference TRBV14 and TRBJ2-1): EAGVTQFPSHSVIEKGQTVTLRCDPISGHDNLYWYRRVMGKEIKFLLHFVKESKQDESGMPNNRFLAERTGGTYSTLKVQPAELEDSGVYFCASSRLAGGPGDNEQFFGPGTRLTVL.

The V and J genes are TRBV4-1 and TRBJ2-2; D possibly corresponds to TRBD2 (6 bases). The CDR3 covers 17 residues. Per germline, CDR1 MGHRA and CDR2 YSYEKL. V was cut by 3 bases and J by 4 bases, with 18 bases left in between. The CDR3 sequence: CASSHLLAGSTTGELFF. In DNA, the CDR3 is TGCGCCAGCAGCCATCTCCTTGCCGGGAGTACCACCGGGGAGCTGTTTTTT.

There are many counts of this clone. The V call is TRBV11-2, the J call TRBJ2-1; weak D call: TRBD2 (6 bases). Trimming took off 2 bases at V and 9 bases at J, with 17 bases between the two ends. The germline V gene has CDR1 SGHAT and CDR2 FQNNGV. The CDR3 is 15 residues long. CDR3 DNA sequence: TGTGCCAGCAGCTTAACGGGAGCGGTTAGGGGTGAGCAGTTCTTC. Encoded protein: CASSLTGAVRGEQFF.

The chain combines TRBV2 with TRBJ1-1, with 7 bases identical to TRBD1. Germline CDR1 reads SNHLY; CDR2 reads FYNNEI. J was trimmed by 2 bases and V by 3 bases; bases with no gene match: 9. The CDR3 length is 16 residues. The CDR3 is CASSESRGNTNTEAFF. The CDR3 DNA reads as TGTGCCAGCAGTGAGAGCAGGGGGAACACCAACACTGAAGCTTTCTTT.

The gene calls are TRBV15 and TRBJ2-7; 9 bases align to TRBD2. The CDR3 has 16 residues. Germline loops: CDR1 LNHNV, CDR2 YYDKDF (reference sequence). Trimming removed 1 base from V and 7 bases from J; junction bases left unmatched: 11. This chain's CDR3 is CATSRVRASGIVEQYF. CDR3 bases: TGTGCCACCAGCAGAGTGAGGGCTAGCGGGATTGTGGAGCAGTACTTC.

The CDR3 sequence is CASSLDGIPGNTIYF. As DNA, the CDR3 is TGTGCCAGCAGCCTAGACGGGATTCCTGGAAACACCATATATTTT. The genes are TRBV9 and TRBJ1-3; D ambiguous. The CDR3 is made up of 15 amino acids. Germline CDR1 and CDR2: SGDLS and YYNGEE. Trimming took 4 bases from V and 2 from J, leaving 13 bases between them.

The rearrangement uses TRBV5-1 and TRBJ1-4, with 8 positions matching TRBD1. Germline CDR1 and CDR2: SGHRS and YFSETQ. With V trimmed by 2 bases and J by 5 bases, 8 bases remained unmatched. The CDR3 covers 16 residues. The CDR3: CASSFQGAQGNEKLFF. Here the CDR3 DNA reads TGCGCCAGCAGCTTCCAGGGGGCTCAGGGGAATGAAAAACTGTTTTTT.

This clone was recorded a few times. The V gene is TRBV10-2, the J gene TRBJ2-1; 11 bases are a match to TRBD2. CDR3 length: 14 amino acids. Germline CDR1 and CDR2: WSHSY and SAAADI. Unmatched junction bases numbered 5, after V lost 8 bases and J lost 5 bases. The CDR3 protein is CASEGLAGDNEQFF. The CDR3 DNA sequence: TGCGCCAGCGAAGGACTAGCGGGCGACAATGAGCAGTTCTTC.

The chain combines TRBV11-1 with TRBJ2-6, with TRBD1 matching 7 bases. This CDR3 spans 17 amino acids. Per the germline V gene, CDR1 is SGHAT and CDR2 is FQDESV (reference sequence). V trimming: 5 bases; J trimming: 2 bases; junction bases outside the gene matches: 9. CDR3: CASSPIPGGTGANVLTF. CDR3 DNA: TGTGCCAGCAGCCCTATTCCAGGGGGTACTGGGGCCAACGTCCTGACTTTC.

V usage is TRBV7-8 and J usage is TRBJ2-3, with TRBD1 identical over 7 bases. In germline, CDR1 is SGHVS, CDR2 FQNEAQ. The CDR3 spans 12 residues. Germline trimming cut 5 bases from V and 11 bases from J; bases unmatched to any gene: 7. CDR3 DNA sequence: TGTGCCAGCAGCATCGGACAGGCGATGCAGTATTTT. This translates into CASSIGQAMQYF.

The chain employs TRBV6-6 and TRBJ1-1; 12 bases are a match to TRBD1. J was trimmed by 5 bases and V by 6 bases; bases with no gene match: 7. The CDR3 is made up of 15 amino acids. Germline-derived CDR1 and CDR2 are MNHNY and SVGAGI (reference sequence). The CDR3 loop is CASRDRDRGRTEAFF. For the CDR3, the DNA is TGTGCCAGCAGGGACCGGGACAGGGGGCGGACTGAAGCTTTCTTT.

The chain uses TRBV2 and TRBJ1-6; weak D call: TRBD1 (5 bases). Germline CDR1 SNHLY, CDR2 FYNNEI. This CDR3 region has 15 residues. V lost 6 bases and J 0 bases, leaving 9 bases between the germline ends. The CDR3 DNA sequence: TGTGCCAGCAGACAGGAGAGCTCCTATAATTCACCCCTCCACTTT. This codes for CASRQESSYNSPLHF.

Only one count was recorded for this clone. The gene calls are TRBV30 and TRBJ1-5; D is perhaps TRBD1 (5 bases). CDR3 length equals 14 residues. V was trimmed by 0 bases and J by 6 bases, leaving 12 bases between them. The germline V gene encodes CDR1 GTSNPN and CDR2 SVGIG (reference sequence). The chain's CDR3 is CAWSVGAVVQPQHF. CDR3 sequence (DNA): TGTGCCTGGAGTGTCGGGGCGGTGGTTCAGCCCCAGCATTTT.

This chain uses TRBV4-1 with TRBJ1-1; D perhaps matches TRBD1 (6 bases). V lost 3 bases, J lost 0 bases, and 14 bases lay in between. From germline, CDR1 is MGHRA and CDR2 YSYEKL. The CDR3 has 16 residues. CDR3 in DNA: TGCGCCAGCAGCCAGGCCCTGACAGGCCTGAACACTGAAGCTTTCTTT. Translating gives CASSQALTGLNTEAFF.

The rearrangement joins TRBV29-1 to TRBJ1-4, with TRBD1 matching 7 bases. This CDR3 has 13 amino acids. The trim removed 7 bases at V and 7 bases at J, leaving 9 bases unmatched. Per germline, CDR1 SQVTM and CDR2 ANQGSEA. The CDR3 spells CSASATGTEKLFF. For the CDR3, the DNA is TGCAGCGCCTCCGCGACAGGGACTGAAAAACTGTTTTTT.

The chain's CDR3 is CASSSGQGNYEQYF. CDR3 nucleotide sequence: TGCGCCAGCAGCTCGGGACAGGGTAACTACGAGCAGTACTTC. V and J are TRBV5-1 and TRBJ2-7; the match to TRBD1 covers 9 bases. From germline, CDR1 is SGHRS and CDR2 YFSETQ. CDR3 length equals 14 residues. V dropped 3 bases and J dropped 3; count of bases not matched to a gene: 4.

This chain connects TRBV2 to TRBJ2-6; TRBD2 might be the D (5 bases). Germline V gives CDR1 SNHLY, CDR2 FYNNEI. Trimming stripped 8 bases from V and 0 bases from J, with 11 bases between. The CDR3 is 15 amino acids. CDR3 bases: TGTGCCAGCGAACCGGACTTCTCTGGGGCCAACGTCCTGACTTTC. It encodes CASEPDFSGANVLTF.

The gene calls are TRBV30 and TRBJ1-3; TRBD1 is a possible D gene (5 bases). V lost 5 bases and J lost 4, with 15 bases in between. CDR3 length: 14 residues. Per the germline V gene, CDR1 is GTSNPN and CDR2 is SVGIG (reference sequence). CDR3 in amino acids: CAWAQGVSGNTIYF. CDR3 in DNA: TGTGCCTGGGCTCAAGGGGTGAGCGGAAACACCATATATTTT.

V is TRBV6-4 and J is TRBJ2-4; the D gene could be TRBD1 or TRBD2 (5 bases each). V lost 4 bases and J lost 8, with 12 bases in between. Germline values: CDR1 MRHNA, CDR2 SNTAGT. This CDR3 comprises 13 residues. CDR3 sequence: CASSGERGDIQYF. In nucleotides, the CDR3 is TGTGCCAGCAGTGGAGAAAGGGGAGACATTCAGTACTTC.

The chain has TRBV28 and TRBJ2-1, with 12 positions matching TRBD2. CDR3 length equals 17 residues. Germline V lookup: CDR1 MDHEN, CDR2 SYDVKM. The V and J ends lost 9 bases and 8 bases, in that order; junction bases with no gene match: 17. The CDR3 sequence is CASLAGGPPMGVHEQFF. The CDR3 bases are TGTGCCAGTCTAGCGGGGGGGCCACCTATGGGTGTCCATGAGCAGTTCTTC.